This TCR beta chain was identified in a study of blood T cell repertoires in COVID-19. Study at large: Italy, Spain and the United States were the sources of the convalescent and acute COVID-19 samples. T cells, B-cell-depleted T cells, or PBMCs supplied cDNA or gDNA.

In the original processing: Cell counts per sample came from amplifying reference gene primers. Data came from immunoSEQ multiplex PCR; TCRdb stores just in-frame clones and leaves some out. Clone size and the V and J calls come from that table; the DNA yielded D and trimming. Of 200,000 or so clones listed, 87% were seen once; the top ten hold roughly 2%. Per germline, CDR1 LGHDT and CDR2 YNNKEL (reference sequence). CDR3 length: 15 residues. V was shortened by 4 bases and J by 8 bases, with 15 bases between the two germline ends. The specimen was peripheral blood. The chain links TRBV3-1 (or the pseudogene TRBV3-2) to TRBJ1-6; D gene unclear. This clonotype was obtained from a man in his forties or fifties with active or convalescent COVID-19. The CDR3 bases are TGTGCCAGCAGCCCTATCAGGTCTTTGCATTCACCCCTCCACTTT. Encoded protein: CASSPIRSLHSPLHF.